The T cell receptor beta chain described here comes from a study of blood T cell repertoires in COVID-19. Authors' methods: Quantification of nucleated cells was approximated via reference gene primer amplification. Here immunoSEQ multiplex PCR was the method, and the copy in TCRdb shows in-frame clones only, minus some. The V and J calls and clone size are taken from that table; D and trimming were inferred from the DNA. The repertoire holds about 370,000 clones, with around 90% as singletons. It was during active infection that Seattle patients were enrolled and then longitudinally followed. This CDR3 comprises 15 residues. The V gene's germline CDR1 is SGHVS and CDR2 FQNEAQ. The germline V and J ends were trimmed by 1 base and 3 bases, with 13 bases remaining between them.

The sample taken for sequencing was peripheral blood. The J gene is TRBJ2-7, the V gene TRBV7-8, with D possibly matching TRBD2 (6 bases). This clonotype was sampled from a woman younger than 45 with COVID-19, enrolled during active disease. The CDR3 loop reads CASSLVGGVGYEQYV. The DNA for the CDR3 is TGTGCCAGCAGCTTAGTCGGCGGGGTTGGCTACGAGCAGTACGTC.